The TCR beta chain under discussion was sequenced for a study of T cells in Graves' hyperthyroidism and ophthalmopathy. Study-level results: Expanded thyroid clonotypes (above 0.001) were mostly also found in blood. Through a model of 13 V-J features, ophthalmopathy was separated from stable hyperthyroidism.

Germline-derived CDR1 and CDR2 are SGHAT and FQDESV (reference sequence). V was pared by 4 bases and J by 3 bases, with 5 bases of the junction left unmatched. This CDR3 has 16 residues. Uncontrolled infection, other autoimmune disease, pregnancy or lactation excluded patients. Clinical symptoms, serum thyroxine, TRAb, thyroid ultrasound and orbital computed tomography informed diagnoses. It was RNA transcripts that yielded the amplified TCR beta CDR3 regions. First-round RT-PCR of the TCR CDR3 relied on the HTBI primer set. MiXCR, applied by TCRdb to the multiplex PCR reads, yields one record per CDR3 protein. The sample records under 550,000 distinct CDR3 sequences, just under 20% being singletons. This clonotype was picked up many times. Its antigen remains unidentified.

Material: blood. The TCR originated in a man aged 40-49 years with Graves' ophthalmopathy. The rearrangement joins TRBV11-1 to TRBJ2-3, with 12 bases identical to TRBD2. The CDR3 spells CASSSRTSGTTDTQYF. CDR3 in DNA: TGTGCCAGCAGCTCTCGGACTAGCGGGACGACAGATACGCAGTATTTT.